This T cell receptor (beta chain) originates from a study of T cell repertoires in cytomegalovirus infection. Study-wide background: Through public TCR beta signatures, both CMV infection and matching HLA type were indicated.

Notes on this clonotype: Its antigen is unidentified.

Study-wide points: CMV-specific TCR beta clonotypes restricted by HLA-C dominated the ex vivo response. Summed frequency of public TCR beta families distinguished CMV carriers with the relevant HLA.

Using its own MiXCR run on the reads, TCRdb lists one record per CDR3 protein. Of about 250,000 distinct CDR3 sequences in the sample, 12% were seen once. The V and J ends lost 3 bases and 3 bases respectively, with 11 bases between them. There are 13 residues in the CDR3. Germline V gene sequence: CDR1 SQVTM, CDR2 ANQGSEA. The sequencing sample was made of PBMCs. The genes are TRBV29-1 and TRBJ1-2; the D is unclear. The sequence was obtained from a human donor in good health (CMV status not recorded). Some clones in this sample may be carry-over from other donors' samples. CDR3 nucleotides: TGCAGCGTTGATTCCGTTCAGGACTATGGCTACACCTTC. It codes for CSVDSVQDYGYTF.